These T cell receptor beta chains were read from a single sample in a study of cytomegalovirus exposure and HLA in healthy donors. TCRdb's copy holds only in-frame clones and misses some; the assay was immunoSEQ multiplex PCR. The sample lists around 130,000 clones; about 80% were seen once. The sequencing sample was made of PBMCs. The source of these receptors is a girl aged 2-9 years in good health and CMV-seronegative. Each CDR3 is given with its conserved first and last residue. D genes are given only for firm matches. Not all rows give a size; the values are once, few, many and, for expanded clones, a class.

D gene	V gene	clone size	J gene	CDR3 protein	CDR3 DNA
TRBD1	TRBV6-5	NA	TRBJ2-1	CASSRAQGARDEQFF	TGTGCCAGCAGTCGTGCACAGGGGGCGCGGGATGAGCAGTTCTTC
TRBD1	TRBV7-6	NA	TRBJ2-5	CASSERTGSSETQYF	TGTGCCAGCAGCGAAAGGACAGGGTCGTCAGAGACCCAGTACTTC
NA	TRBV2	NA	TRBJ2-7	CASRGAGVAYEQYF	TGTGCCAGCAGGGGGGCAGGGGTCGCCTACGAGCAGTACTTC
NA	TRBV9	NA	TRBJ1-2	CASSVQTGRYGYTF	TGTGCCAGCAGCGTCCAAACAGGGCGGTATGGCTACACCTTC
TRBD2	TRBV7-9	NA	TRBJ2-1	CASRSGTSGSYNEQFF	TGTGCCAGCAGATCCGGGACTAGCGGCTCCTACAATGAGCAGTTCTTC
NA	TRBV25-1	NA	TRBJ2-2	CASTDPGHLTGELFF	TGTGCCAGCACTGACCCGGGACATCTCACCGGGGAGCTGTTTTTT
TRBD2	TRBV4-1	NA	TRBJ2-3	CASSPAGGDTQYF	TGCGCCAGCTCACCCGCGGGGGGAGATACGCAGTATTTT
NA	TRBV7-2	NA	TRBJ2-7	CASSQPPLGAVGQYF	TGTGCCAGCAGCCAACCCCCCCTAGGGGCGGTGGGGCAGTACTTC
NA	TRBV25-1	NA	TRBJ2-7	CASSQGRSSYEQYF	TGTGCCAGCAGCCAGGGAAGGAGCTCCTACGAGCAGTACTTC
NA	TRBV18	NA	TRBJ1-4	CASSPTTGTFNEKLFF	TGTGCCAGCTCACCGACCACCGGGACTTTCAATGAAAAACTGTTTTTT
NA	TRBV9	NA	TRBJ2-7	CASSPYGYEQYF	TGTGCCAGCAGTCCATACGGCTACGAGCAGTACTTC
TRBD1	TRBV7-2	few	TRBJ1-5	CASSRDRDQPQHF	TGTGCCAGCAGCCGCGACAGGGATCAGCCCCAGCATTTT
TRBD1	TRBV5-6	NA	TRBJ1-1	CASSLGTGAEAFF	TGTGCCAGCAGCTTGGGGACAGGGGCTGAAGCTTTCTTT
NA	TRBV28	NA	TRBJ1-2	CASSFNGGEYYGYTF	TGTGCCAGCAGTTTTAATGGAGGGGAATACTATGGCTACACCTTC
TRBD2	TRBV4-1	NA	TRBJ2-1	CASSHVAGARNEQFF	TGCGCCAGCAGCCACGTAGCGGGAGCACGCAATGAGCAGTTCTTC
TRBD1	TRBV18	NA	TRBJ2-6	CASSPPHRGTSGANVLTF	TGTGCCAGCTCACCACCGCACAGGGGGACGTCTGGGGCCAACGTCCTGACTTTC
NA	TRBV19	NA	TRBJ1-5	CASSSRGSEGTQHF	TGTGCCAGTAGTTCCCGCGGGTCAGAGGGAACCCAGCATTTT
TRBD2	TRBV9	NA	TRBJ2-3	CASSVEAQGLVKDTQYF	TGTGCCAGCAGCGTAGAAGCTCAGGGACTAGTTAAAGATACGCAGTATTTT
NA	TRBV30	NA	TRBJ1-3	CAWRVVSGNTIYF	TGTGCCTGGAGGGTAGTATCTGGAAACACCATATATTTT
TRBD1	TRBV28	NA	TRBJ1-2	CASSYDRTGQSGYTF	TGTGCCAGCAGTTATGACAGGACAGGGCAGAGCGGCTACACCTTC
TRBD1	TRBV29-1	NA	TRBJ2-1	CSVEQGEEDNEQFF	TGCAGCGTTGAACAGGGGGAAGAGGACAATGAGCAGTTCTTC
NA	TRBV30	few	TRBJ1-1	CAWSVGGANTEAFF	TGTGCCTGGAGTGTAGGGGGGGCGAACACTGAAGCTTTCTTT